These 9 T cell receptor beta chains came from one sample sequenced in a study of OX40 agonist ivuxolimab in advanced cancers. TCRdb's table, derived via immunoSEQ multiplex PCR, lists solely in-frame clones and lacks some. The profile shows approximately 80,000 clones, approximately 86% of them singletons. The source was CD4+ or CD8+ T cells sorted from blood, collected in a trial of the OX40 agonist ivuxolimab. These receptors were obtained from an adult with an advanced solid tumor such as melanoma, head and neck, liver or kidney cancer.

The chain couples TRBV19 to TRBJ2-7; 12 bases are a match to TRBD1. Germline V gene data show CDR1 as LNHDA and CDR2 as SQIVND (reference sequence). CDR3 size: 13 residues. The CDR3 region is CASGGTGGQEQYF. CDR3 nucleotide sequence: TGTGCATCAGGCGGGACAGGGGGCCAGGAGCAGTACTTC.

The V gene is TRBV19, the J gene TRBJ2-1; maybe TRBD2 (5 bases). Trimming stripped 4 bases from V and 3 bases from J, with 13 bases between. This CDR3 has 15 amino acids. Germline V gene lookup returns CDR1 LNHDA and CDR2 SQIVND (reference sequence). CDR3 nucleotides: TGTGCCAGTAGTACCTCTGGCGGGTACTACAATGAGCAGTTCTTC. Its translation is CASSTSGGYYNEQFF.

CDR3 DNA sequence: TGTGCCAGCAGCCGGACACAACGAACCGGGGAGCTGTTTTTT. As protein: CASSRTQRTGELFF. This chain joins TRBV9 and TRBJ2-2; D is perhaps TRBD1 (5 bases). This CDR3 comprises 14 residues. V lost 4 bases and J lost 5, with 12 bases in between. Germline V CDR1 and CDR2: SGDLS, YYNGEE.

The CDR3 DNA reads as TGTGCCAGCAGTGAATGGATCGGAAACACCATATATTTT. As protein: CASSEWIGNTIYF. The chain joins TRBV6-1 to TRBJ1-3, with D unclear. CDR3 size: 13 residues. CDR1 is MNHNS, CDR2 SASEGT, per germline. V lost 2 bases and J lost 4, with 6 bases in between.

The sample holds a few counts of this clone. The chain carries TRBV5-1 and TRBJ1-4; unclear D gene. Germline assignment: CDR1 SGHRS and CDR2 YFSETQ. This CDR3 comprises 15 residues. With 0 bases removed from V and 1 base from J, the gap between germline ends came to 7 bases. The CDR3 loop reads CASSLVGGTNEKLFF. CDR3 in DNA: TGCGCCAGCAGCTTGGTCGGAGGAACTAATGAAAAACTGTTTTTT. Full variable domain (rest looked up from reference TRBV5-1 and TRBJ1-4): KAGVTQTPRYLIKTRGQQVTLSCSPISGHRSVSWYQQTPGQGLQFLFEYFSETQRNKGNFPGRFSGRQFSNSRSEMNVSTLELGDSALYLCASSLVGGTNEKLFFGSGTQLSVL.

This clone was detected only once. This chain links TRBV7-9 with TRBJ2-1, with TRBD2 as a possible D gene (5 bases). CDR1 is SEHNR and CDR2 is FQNEAQ in the germline V gene (reference sequence). V lost 3 bases and J 7 bases, leaving 19 bases between the germline ends. The CDR3 has 16 amino acids. The CDR3 spells CASSLILDLDKNEQFF. The CDR3 DNA reads TGTGCCAGCAGCTTGATACTAGACCTCGACAAGAATGAGCAGTTCTTC.

The gene calls are TRBV5-1 and TRBJ2-3; a weak D match, TRBD2 (6 bases). Between the trimmed V and J ends, which lost 4 bases and 6 bases, there was a span of 15 bases. Germline V gives CDR1 SGHRS, CDR2 YFSETQ. The CDR3 spans 14 residues. As DNA, the CDR3 is TGCGCCAGCAGCCCTGGGACTCCAGCTGATACGCAGTATTTT. It is translated as CASSPGTPADTQYF.

The DNA of the CDR3 is TGTGCCAGCAGTTACCGCCCGGTCACTGAAGCTTTCTTT. Translating it yields CASSYRPVTEAFF. The gene calls are TRBV6-6 and TRBJ1-1; D uncertain. V was cut by 2 bases and J by 4 bases, with 8 bases left in between. CDR1 is MNHNY, CDR2 SVGAGI, per germline (reference sequence). The CDR3 totals 13 residues.

Here the CDR3 DNA reads TGTGCCACTACTACAGCGGGAGCGAGTGAGCAGTTCTTC. The encoded protein is CATTTAGASEQFF. The chain has TRBV27 and TRBJ2-1; 8 bases are shared with TRBD2. The V gene's germline CDR1 is MNHEY and CDR2 SMNVEV (reference sequence). V lost 10 bases to trimming and J lost 9 bases; unmatched junction nucleotides: 11. The CDR3 totals 13 residues.